This is a list of T cell receptor beta chains from one sample in a study of T cell repertoires in cytomegalovirus infection. TCRdb passed the reads through MiXCR, listing each CDR3 protein once. The data show about 600,000 distinct CDR3 sequences, more than 20% seen once. Sequencing was carried out using CD8+ T cells from PBMCs. The receptor set was obtained from a human donor in good health (CMV status not recorded). Some clones in this sample may be carry-over from other donors' samples. Both conserved end residues are trimmed from each CDR3. The order of the fields is CDR3 protein, V gene.

ASSPGTGYPKNIQY,TRBV28
ASRTARGAYEQY,TRBV27
ATDRTSGELF,TRBV7-9
ASSPPVAARTEAF,TRBV13
ASSLFTHGETQY,TRBV27
ASSETSGSTGELF,TRBV7-3
ASSYSSGGRYGYT,TRBV6-5
ASIGGVYEQY,TRBV5-5
SVEDPQALGDYGYT,TRBV29-1
SARLAGGRVNEQF,TRBV20-1
ASRGRVTDTQY,TRBV19
SEKGLAGAGFTDTQY,TRBV20-1
ASSLGGTTPEQF,TRBV3-1
ASSLVTYTSQETQY,TRBV7-2
SAREGYGNTIY,TRBV20-1
ASSPLTGSYEQY,TRBV7-6
ASSADTDTQY,TRBV7-6
SVEDRHSTYNEQF,TRBV29-1
ASSLVGWAEYEQY,TRBV5-4
ASSLEQLPYNEQF,TRBV7-2
ASSTRLAGNNEQF,TRBV6-4
ASSEDPPRVYNEQF,TRBV2
ASSPTRGLKYNEQF,TRBV7-9
ASSPNRDRVSPLH,TRBV28
SVEVHPMNTEAF,TRBV29-1
ASTSFGQGDPTDTQY,TRBV7-9
SVALGSGYGYT,TRBV29-1
SARSPGTGAYNEQF,TRBV20-1
ASRPQGAPSYEQY,TRBV6-2/TRBV6-3
ASSLTGTARLWDTEAF,TRBV14
VSSPLAGSTDTQY,TRBV7-3
ASSSRRLGHTGELF,TRBV7-9
ASPRTAAHSGNTIY,TRBV6-1
ASSISGTGANTEAF,TRBV12-3/TRBV12-4
ASRRSWTGSLFLNEQF,TRBV28
ASRNSYEAF,TRBV6-6
ASTGTGALDTQY,TRBV6-2/TRBV6-3
ASSPRLGSSYNEQF,TRBV7-9
ASSIRGQRRDNEQF,TRBV13
ASSPPDGKTQY,TRBV7-3
ASRTDREEKKVQETQY,TRBV6-6
ANRDSGGSAYNEQF,TRBV12-3/TRBV12-4
ASSLRQGSIGELF,TRBV7-2